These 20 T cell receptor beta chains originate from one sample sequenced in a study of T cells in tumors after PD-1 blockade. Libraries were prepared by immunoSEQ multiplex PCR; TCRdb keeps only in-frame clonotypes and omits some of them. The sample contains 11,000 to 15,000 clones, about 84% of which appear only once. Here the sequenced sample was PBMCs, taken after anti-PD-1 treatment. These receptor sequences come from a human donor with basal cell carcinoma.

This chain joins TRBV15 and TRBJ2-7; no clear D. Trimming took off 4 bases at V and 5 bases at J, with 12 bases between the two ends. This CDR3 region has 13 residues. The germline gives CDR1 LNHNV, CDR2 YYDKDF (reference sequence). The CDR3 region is CATSTQGQDEQYF. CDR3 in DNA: TGTGCCACCAGCACACAAGGGCAAGACGAGCAGTACTTC.

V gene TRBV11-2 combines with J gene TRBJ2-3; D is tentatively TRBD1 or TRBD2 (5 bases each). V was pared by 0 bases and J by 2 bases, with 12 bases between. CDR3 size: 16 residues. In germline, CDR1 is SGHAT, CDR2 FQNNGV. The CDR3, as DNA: TGTGCCAGCAGCTTAGATTGGGGGTCCTCCACAGATACGCAGTATTTT. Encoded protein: CASSLDWGSSTDTQYF. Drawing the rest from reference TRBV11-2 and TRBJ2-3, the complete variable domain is EAGVAQSPRYKIIEKRQSVAFWCNPISGHATLYWYQQILGQGPKLLIQFQNNGVVDDSQLPKDRFSAERLKGVDSTLKIQPAKLEDSAVYLCASSLDWGSSTDTQYFGPGTRLTVL.

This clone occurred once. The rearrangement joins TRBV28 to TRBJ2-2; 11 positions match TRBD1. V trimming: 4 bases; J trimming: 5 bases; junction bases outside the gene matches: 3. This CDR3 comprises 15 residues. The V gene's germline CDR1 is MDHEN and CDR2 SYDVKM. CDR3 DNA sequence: TGTGCCAGCAGTTCCGGACAGGGGGCGACCGGGGAGCTGTTTTTT. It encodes CASSSGQGATGELFF.

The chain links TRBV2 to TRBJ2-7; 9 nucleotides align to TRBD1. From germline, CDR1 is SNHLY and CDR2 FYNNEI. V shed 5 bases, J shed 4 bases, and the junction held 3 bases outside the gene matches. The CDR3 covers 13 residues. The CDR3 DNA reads TGTGCCAGCAGTTCACAGGGGGCGTACGAGCAGTACTTC. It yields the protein CASSSQGAYEQYF.

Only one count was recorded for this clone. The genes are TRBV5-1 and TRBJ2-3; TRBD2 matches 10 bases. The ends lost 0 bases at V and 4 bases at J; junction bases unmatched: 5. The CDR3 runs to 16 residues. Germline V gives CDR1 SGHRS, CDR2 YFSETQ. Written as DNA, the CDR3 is TGCGCCAGCAGCTTGGAGAGCGGGGGGGCCGCAGATACGCAGTATTTT. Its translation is CASSLESGGAADTQYF.

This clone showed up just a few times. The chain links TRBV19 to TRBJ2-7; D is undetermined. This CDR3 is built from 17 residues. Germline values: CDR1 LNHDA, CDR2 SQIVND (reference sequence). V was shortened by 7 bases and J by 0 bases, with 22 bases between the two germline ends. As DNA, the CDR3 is TGTGCCAGTACCCCCCGGTCGTGGGCTCAAAGCTCCTACGAGCAGTACTTC. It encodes CASTPRSWAQSSYEQYF.

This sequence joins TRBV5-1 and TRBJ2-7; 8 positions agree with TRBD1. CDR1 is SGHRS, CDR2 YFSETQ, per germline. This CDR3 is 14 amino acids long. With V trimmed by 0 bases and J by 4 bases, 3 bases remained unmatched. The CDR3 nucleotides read TGCGCCAGCAGCTTGGGACAGGGGTTGTACGAGCAGTACTTC. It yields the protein CASSLGQGLYEQYF. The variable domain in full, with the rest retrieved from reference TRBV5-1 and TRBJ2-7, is KAGVTQTPRYLIKTRGQQVTLSCSPISGHRSVSWYQQTPGQGLQFLFEYFSETQRNKGNFPGRFSGRQFSNSRSEMNVSTLELGDSALYLCASSLGQGLYEQYFGPGTRLTVT.

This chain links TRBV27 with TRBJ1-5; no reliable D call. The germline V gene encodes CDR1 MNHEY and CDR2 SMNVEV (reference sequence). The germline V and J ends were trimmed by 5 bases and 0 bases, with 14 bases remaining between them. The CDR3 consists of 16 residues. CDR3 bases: TGTGCCAGCAGTCCCCATTCGACACTTAGCAATCAGCCCCAGCATTTT. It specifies CASSPHSTLSNQPQHF.

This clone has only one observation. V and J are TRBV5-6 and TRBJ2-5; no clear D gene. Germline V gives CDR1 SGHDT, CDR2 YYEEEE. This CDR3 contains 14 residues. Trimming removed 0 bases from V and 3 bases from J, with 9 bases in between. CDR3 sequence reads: CASSLAQKKETQYF. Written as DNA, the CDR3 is TGTGCCAGCAGCTTGGCTCAGAAAAAAGAGACCCAGTACTTC.

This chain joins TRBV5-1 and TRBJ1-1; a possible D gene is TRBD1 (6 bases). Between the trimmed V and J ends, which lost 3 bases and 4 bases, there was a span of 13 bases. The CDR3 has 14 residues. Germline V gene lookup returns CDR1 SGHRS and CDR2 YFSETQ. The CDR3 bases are TGCGCCAGCAGCTACGAGGGAGGGGGCACTGAAGCTTTCTTT. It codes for CASSYEGGGTEAFF. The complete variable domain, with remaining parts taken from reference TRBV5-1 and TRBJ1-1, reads KAGVTQTPRYLIKTRGQQVTLSCSPISGHRSVSWYQQTPGQGLQFLFEYFSETQRNKGNFPGRFSGRQFSNSRSEMNVSTLELGDSALYLCASSYEGGGTEAFFGQGTRLTVV.

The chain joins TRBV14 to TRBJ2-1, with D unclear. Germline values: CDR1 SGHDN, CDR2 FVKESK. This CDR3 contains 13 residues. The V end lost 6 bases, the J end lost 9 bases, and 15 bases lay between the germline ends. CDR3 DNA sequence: TGTGCCAGCAGTCAAATGGCGCAGAGTGAGCAGTTCTTC. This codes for CASSQMAQSEQFF.

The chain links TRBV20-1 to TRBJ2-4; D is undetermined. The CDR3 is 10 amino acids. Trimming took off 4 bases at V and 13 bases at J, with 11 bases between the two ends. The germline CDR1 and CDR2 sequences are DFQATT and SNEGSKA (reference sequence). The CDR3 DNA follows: TGCAGTGCTAAAGACGGACGACAGTACTTC. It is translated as CSAKDGRQYF.

CDR3 bases: TGTGCCAGCAGCGTATTGGGTGTAGGGGAGCTGTTTTTT. This translates into CASSVLGVGELFF. This rearrangement joins TRBV9 to TRBJ2-2, with D unclear. The CDR3 length is 13 residues. Germline-derived CDR1 and CDR2 are SGDLS and YYNGEE. The V gene lost 1 base and the J gene lost 8 bases, with 9 bases spanning the gap. The whole variable domain, filled in from reference TRBV9 and TRBJ2-2, reads DSGVTQTPKHLITATGQRVTLRCSPRSGDLSVYWYQQSLDQGLQFLIQYYNGEERAKGNILERFSAQQFPDLHSELNLSSLELGDSALYFCASSVLGVGELFFGEGSRLTVL.

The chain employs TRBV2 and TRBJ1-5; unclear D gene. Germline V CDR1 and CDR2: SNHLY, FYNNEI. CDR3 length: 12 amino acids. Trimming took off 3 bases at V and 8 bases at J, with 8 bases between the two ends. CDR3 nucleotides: TGTGCCAGCAGTGAGCCCGGTGAGCCCCAGCATTTT. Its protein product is CASSEPGEPQHF.

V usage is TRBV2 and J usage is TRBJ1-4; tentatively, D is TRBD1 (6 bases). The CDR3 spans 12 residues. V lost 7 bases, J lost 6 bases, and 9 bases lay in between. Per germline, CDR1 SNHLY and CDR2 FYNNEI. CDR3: CASNRGDEKLFF. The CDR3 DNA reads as TGTGCCAGCAATAGGGGGGATGAAAAACTGTTTTTT.

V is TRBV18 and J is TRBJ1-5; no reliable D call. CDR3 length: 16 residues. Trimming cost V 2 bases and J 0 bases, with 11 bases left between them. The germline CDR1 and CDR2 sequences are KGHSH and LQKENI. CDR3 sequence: CASSPSTPNSNQPQHF. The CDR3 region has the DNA TGTGCCAGCTCACCAAGCACACCGAATAGCAATCAGCCCCAGCATTTT.

The CDR3 DNA reads as TGTGCCAGCTCACCACCGGGGCCAGGGCGAAATCAGCCCCAGCATTTT. Its translation: CASSPPGPGRNQPQHF. This sequence joins TRBV18 and TRBJ1-5, with D tentatively TRBD1 (5 bases). Germline V gene lookup returns CDR1 KGHSH and CDR2 LQKENI. This CDR3 region has 16 residues. V was trimmed by 0 bases and J by 4 bases, leaving 13 bases between them.

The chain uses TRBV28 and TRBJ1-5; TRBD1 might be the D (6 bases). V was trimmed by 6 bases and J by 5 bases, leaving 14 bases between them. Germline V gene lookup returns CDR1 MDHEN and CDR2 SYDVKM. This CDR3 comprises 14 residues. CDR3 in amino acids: CASSAVQGHQPQHF. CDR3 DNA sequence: TGTGCCAGCAGCGCCGTACAGGGCCATCAGCCCCAGCATTTT.

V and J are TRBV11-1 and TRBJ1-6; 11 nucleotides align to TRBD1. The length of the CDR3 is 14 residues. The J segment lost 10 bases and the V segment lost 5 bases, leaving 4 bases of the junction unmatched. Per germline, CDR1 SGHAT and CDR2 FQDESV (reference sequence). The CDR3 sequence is CASSGQGASSPLHF. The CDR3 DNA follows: TGTGCCAGCAGCGGACAGGGGGCATCATCACCCCTCCACTTT. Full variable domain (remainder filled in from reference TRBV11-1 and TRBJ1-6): EAEVAQSPRYKITEKSQAVAFWCDPISGHATLYWYRQILGQGPELLVQFQDESVVDDSQLPKDRFSAERLKGVDSTLKIQPAELGDSAMYLCASSGQGASSPLHFGNGTRLTVT.

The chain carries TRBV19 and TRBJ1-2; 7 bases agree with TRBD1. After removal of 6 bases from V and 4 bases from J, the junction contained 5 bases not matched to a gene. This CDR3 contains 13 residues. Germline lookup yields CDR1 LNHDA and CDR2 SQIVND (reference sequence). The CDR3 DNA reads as TGTGCCAGTAGAGGACAGGCCATCTATGGCTACACCTTC. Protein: CASRGQAIYGYTF.